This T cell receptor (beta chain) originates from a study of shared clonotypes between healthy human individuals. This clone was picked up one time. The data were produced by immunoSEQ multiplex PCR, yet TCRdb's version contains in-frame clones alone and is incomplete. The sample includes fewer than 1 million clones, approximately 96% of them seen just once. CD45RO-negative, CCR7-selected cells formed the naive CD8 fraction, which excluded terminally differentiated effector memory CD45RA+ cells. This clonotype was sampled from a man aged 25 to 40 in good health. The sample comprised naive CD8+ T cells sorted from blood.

The CDR3 region is CASSWTSGRAYEQFF. CDR3 nucleotides: TGTGCCAGCAGTTGGACTAGCGGGAGGGCGTATGAGCAGTTCTTC. The J gene is TRBJ2-1, the V gene TRBV27, with TRBD2 identical over 15 bases. V trimming: 4 bases; J trimming: 8 bases; junction bases outside the gene matches: 3. The CDR3 spans 15 residues. Germline V gene sequence: CDR1 MNHEY, CDR2 SMNVEV (reference sequence).